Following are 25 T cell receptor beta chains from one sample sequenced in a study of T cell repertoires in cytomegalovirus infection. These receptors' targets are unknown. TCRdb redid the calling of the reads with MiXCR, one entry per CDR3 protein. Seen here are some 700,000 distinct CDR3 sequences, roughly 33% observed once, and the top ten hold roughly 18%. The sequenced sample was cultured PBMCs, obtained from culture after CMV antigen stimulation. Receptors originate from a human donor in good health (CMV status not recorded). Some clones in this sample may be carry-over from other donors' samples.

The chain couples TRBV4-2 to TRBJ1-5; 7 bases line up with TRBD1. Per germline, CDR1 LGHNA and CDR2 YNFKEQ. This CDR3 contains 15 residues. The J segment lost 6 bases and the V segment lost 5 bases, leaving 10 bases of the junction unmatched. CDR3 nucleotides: TGTGCCAGCAGCAAGGGAGGGGGCCAAGGTCAGCCCCAGCATTTT. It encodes CASSKGGGQGQPQHF.

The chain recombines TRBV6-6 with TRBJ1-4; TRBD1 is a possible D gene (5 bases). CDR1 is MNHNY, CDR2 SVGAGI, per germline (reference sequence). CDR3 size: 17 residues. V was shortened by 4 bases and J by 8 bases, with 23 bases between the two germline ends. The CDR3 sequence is CASSFWGRAGDMEKLFF. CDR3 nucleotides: TGTGCCAGCAGTTTTTGGGGCAGGGCAGGTGATATGGAAAAACTGTTTTTT.

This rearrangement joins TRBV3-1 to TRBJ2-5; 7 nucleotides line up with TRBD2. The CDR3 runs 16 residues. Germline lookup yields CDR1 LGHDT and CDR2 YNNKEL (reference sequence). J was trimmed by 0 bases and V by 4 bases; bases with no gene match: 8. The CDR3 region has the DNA TGTGCCAGCAGCCTAGGGGCTAGCGGATACCAAGAGACCCAGTACTTC. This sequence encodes CASSLGASGYQETQYF.

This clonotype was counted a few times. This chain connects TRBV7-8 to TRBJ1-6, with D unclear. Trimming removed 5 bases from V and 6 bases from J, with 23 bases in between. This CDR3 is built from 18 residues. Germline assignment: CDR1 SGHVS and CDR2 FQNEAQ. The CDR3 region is CASSAAGLGISSNSPLHF. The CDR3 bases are TGTGCCAGCAGCGCCGCCGGTCTAGGTATATCAAGTAATTCACCCCTCCACTTT.

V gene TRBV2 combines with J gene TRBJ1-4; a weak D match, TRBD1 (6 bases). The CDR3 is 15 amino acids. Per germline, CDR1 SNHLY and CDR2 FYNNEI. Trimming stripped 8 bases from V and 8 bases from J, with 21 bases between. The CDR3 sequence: CASGIYLQGGEKLFF. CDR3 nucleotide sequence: TGTGCCAGCGGAATCTACTTACAGGGAGGCGAAAAACTGTTTTTT.

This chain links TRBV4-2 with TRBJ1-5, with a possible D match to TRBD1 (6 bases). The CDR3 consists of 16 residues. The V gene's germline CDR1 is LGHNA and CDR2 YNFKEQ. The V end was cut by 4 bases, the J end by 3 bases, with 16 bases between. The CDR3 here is CASSPRAGDLNQPQHF. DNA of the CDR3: TGTGCCAGCAGCCCACGTGCAGGGGACCTCAATCAGCCCCAGCATTTT.

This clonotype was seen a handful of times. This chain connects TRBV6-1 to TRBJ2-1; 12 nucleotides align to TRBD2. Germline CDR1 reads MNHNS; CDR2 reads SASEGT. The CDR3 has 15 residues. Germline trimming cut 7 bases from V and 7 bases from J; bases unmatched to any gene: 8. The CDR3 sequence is CASKARLAGVNEQFF. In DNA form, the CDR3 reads TGTGCCAGCAAGGCTCGACTAGCGGGAGTAAATGAGCAGTTCTTC.

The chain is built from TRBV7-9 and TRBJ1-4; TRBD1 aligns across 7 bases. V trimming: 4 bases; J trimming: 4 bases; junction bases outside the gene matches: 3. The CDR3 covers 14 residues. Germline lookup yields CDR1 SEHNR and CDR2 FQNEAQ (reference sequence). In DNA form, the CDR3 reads TGTGCCAGCAGCTCGGACAGGCTTAATGAAAAACTGTTTTTT. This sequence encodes CASSSDRLNEKLFF.

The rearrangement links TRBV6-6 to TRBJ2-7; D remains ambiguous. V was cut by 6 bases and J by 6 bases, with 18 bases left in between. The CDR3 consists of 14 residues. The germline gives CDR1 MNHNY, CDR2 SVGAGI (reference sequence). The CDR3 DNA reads TGTGCCAGCAGCCGCGTCCCTGGTAAGGGCGAGCAGTACTTC. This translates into CASSRVPGKGEQYF.

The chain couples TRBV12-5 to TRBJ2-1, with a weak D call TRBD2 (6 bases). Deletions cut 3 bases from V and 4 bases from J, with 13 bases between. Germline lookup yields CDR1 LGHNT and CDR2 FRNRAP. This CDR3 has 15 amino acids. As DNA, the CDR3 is TGTGCTAGTGGTTTCCCCGAGGGAGGTTACAATGAGCAGTTCTTC. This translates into CASGFPEGGYNEQFF.

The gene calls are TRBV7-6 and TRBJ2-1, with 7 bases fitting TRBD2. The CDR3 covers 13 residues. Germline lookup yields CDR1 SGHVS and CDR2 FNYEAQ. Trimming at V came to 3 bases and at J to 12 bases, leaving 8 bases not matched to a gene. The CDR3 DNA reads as TGTGCCAGCAGCTTTGGGAGGGGTGTCGGGCAGTTCTTC. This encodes CASSFGRGVGQFF.

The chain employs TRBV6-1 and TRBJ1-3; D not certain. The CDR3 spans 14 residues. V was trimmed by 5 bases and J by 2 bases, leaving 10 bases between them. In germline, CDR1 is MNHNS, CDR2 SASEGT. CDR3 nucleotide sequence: TGTGCCAGCAGTCTTCTCAGAACTGGAAACACCATATATTTT. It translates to CASSLLRTGNTIYF.

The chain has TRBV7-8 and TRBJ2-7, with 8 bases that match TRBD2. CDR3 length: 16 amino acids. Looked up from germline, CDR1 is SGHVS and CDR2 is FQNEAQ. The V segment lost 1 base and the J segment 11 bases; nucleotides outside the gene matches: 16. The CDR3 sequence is CASSLGGAGGPLRKYF. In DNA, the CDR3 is TGTGCCAGCAGCTTAGGGGGCGCGGGAGGCCCCCTGAGGAAGTACTTC.

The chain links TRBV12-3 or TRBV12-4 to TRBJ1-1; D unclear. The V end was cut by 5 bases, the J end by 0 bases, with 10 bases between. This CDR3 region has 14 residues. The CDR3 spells CASSLLEMNTEAFF. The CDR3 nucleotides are TGTGCCAGCAGTCTCCTAGAGATGAACACTGAAGCTTTCTTT.

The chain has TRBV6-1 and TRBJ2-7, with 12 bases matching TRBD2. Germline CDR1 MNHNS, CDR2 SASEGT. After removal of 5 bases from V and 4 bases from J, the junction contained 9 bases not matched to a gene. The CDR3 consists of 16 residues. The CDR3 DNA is TGTGCCAGCAGTCACAGCTCTAGCGGGAGGGGATACGAGCAGTACTTC. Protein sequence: CASSHSSSGRGYEQYF.

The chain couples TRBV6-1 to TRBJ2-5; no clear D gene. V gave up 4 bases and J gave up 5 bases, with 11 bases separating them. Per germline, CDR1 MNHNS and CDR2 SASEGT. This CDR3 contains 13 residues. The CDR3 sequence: CASSATVGETQYF. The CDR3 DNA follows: TGTGCCAGCAGTGCGACGGTCGGGGAGACCCAGTACTTC.

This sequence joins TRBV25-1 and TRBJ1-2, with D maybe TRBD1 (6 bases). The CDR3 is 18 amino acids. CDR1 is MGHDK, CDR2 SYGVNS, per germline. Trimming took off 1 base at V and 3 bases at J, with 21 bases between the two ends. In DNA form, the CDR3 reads TGTGCCAGCAGTGAATGGGGGACCGGCGGGGGCGCGTACTATGGCTACACCTTC. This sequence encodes CASSEWGTGGGAYYGYTF.

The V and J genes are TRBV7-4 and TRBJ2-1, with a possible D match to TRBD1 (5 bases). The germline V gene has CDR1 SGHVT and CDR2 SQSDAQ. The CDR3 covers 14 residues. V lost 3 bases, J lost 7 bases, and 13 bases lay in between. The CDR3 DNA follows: TGTGCCAGCAGCTTTCAGGGATTGGGGAATGAGCAGTTCTTC. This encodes CASSFQGLGNEQFF.

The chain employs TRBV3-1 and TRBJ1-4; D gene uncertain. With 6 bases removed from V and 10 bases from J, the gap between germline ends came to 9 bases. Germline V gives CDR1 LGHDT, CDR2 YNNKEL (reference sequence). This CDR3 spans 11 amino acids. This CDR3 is CASSILGKLFF. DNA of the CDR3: TGTGCCAGCAGTATACTGGGAAAACTGTTTTTT.

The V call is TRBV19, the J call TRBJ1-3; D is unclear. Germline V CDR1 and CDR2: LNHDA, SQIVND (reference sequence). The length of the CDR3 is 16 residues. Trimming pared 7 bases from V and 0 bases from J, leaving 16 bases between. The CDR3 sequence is CASTIGAGNSGNTIYF. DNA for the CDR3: TGTGCCAGTACCATCGGAGCAGGAAACTCTGGAAACACCATATATTTT.

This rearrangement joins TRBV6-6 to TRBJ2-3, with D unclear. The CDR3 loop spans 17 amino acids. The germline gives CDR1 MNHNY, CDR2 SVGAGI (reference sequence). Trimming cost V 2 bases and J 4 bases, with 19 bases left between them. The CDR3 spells CASSYPRSLGGADTQYF. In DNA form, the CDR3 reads TGTGCCAGCAGTTACCCCCGTTCCTTAGGCGGTGCAGATACGCAGTATTTT.

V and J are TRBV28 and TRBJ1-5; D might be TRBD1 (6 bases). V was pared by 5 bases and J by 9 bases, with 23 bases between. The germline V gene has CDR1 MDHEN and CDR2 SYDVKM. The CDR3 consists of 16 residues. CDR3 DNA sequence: TGTGCCAGCAGTCCCCGCTACCCGAACAGGGTCGGGCCCCAGCATTTT. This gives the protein CASSPRYPNRVGPQHF. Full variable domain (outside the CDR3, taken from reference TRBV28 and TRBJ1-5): DVKVTQSSRYLVKRTGEKVFLECVQDMDHENMFWYRQDPGLGLRLIYFSYDVKMKEKGDIPEGYSVSREKKERFSLILESASTNQTSMYLCASSPRYPNRVGPQHFGDGTRLSIL.

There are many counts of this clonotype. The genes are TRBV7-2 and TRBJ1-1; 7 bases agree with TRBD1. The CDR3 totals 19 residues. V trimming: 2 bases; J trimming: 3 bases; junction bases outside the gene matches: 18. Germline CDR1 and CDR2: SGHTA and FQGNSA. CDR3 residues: CASSLLGHYLQGHDTEAFF. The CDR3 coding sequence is TGTGCCAGCAGCTTACTCGGTCATTACTTACAGGGGCATGACACTGAAGCTTTCTTT.

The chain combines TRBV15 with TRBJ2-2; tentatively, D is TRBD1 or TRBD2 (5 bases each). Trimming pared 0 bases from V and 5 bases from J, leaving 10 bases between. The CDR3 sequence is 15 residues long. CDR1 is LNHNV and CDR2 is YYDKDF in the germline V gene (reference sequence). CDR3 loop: CATSRDVGETGELFF. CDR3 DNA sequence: TGTGCCACCAGCAGAGATGTAGGGGAGACCGGGGAGCTGTTTTTT.

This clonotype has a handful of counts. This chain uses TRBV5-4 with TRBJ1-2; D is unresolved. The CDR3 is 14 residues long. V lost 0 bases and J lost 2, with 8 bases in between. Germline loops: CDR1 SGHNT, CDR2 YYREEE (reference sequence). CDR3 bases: TGTGCCAGCAGCTTGGTAGGGCGGAACTATGGCTACACCTTC. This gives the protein CASSLVGRNYGYTF.